The 7 T cell receptor beta chains presented below share a single source sample, sequenced in a study of blood T cell repertoires in COVID-19. Using immunoSEQ multiplex PCR, the repertoire was profiled, and TCRdb retains in-frame clones only, with some absent. The table shows about 260,000 clones, with around 87% occurring only once. The specimen was peripheral blood. The receptors originated from a woman aged 40 to 50 who had recovered from COVID-19.

The chain recombines TRBV4-1 with TRBJ1-4; D unclear. V was clipped by 6 bases and J by 7 bases, with 18 bases between them. Per the germline V gene, CDR1 is MGHRA and CDR2 is YSYEKL. The length of the CDR3 is 15 residues. CDR3 DNA: TGCGCCAGCAGACACATCGGTGACCGGGTTGAAAAACTGTTTTTT. It yields the protein CASRHIGDRVEKLFF.

The rearrangement uses TRBV6-2 or TRBV6-3 and TRBJ2-2; 7 bases agree with TRBD2. The CDR3 covers 18 residues. Germline loops: CDR1 MNHEY, CDR2 SVGEGT. Germline trimming cut 3 bases from V and 5 bases from J; bases unmatched to any gene: 15. This chain's CDR3 is CASSYLPWGAGRTGELFF. The CDR3, as DNA: TGTGCCAGCAGTTATCTCCCGTGGGGCGCCGGGAGGACCGGGGAGCTGTTTTTT.

This chain connects TRBV7-9 to TRBJ2-3; 7 nucleotides agree with TRBD2. V lost 3 bases and J lost 0; bases outside the gene matches: 3. The CDR3 sequence is 15 residues long. In germline, CDR1 is SEHNR, CDR2 FQNEAQ (reference sequence). CDR3 region: CASSLGGISTDTQYF. The CDR3 DNA follows: TGTGCCAGCAGCTTGGGGGGGATTAGCACAGATACGCAGTATTTT.

A word on this clone: The sample contains more than one DNA sequence encoding this CDR3. The rearrangement joins TRBV7-9 to TRBJ2-5, with D perhaps matching TRBD2 (6 bases). Germline V CDR1 and CDR2: SEHNR, FQNEAQ (reference sequence). Trimming stripped 3 bases from V and 2 bases from J, with 7 bases between. This CDR3 is 13 amino acids long. The CDR3 DNA is TGTGCCAGCAGCTTCGGGAGTCAAGAGACCCAGTACTTC. Amino acid sequence: CASSFGSQETQYF.

The chain uses TRBV7-3 and TRBJ2-7; 7 nucleotides agree with TRBD2. Germline V lookup: CDR1 SGHTA, CDR2 FQGTGA. After removal of 5 bases from V and 5 bases from J, the junction contained 12 bases not matched to a gene. This CDR3 contains 15 residues. CDR3 in DNA: TGTGCCAGCAGCCCAGAAAGTAGGGGAGGGAACGAGCAGTACTTC. Translated, it gives CASSPESRGGNEQYF.

V is TRBV14 and J is TRBJ2-1, with TRBD1 matching 10 bases. Germline V gene sequence: CDR1 SGHDN, CDR2 FVKESK. This CDR3 contains 16 residues. V trimming: 4 bases; J trimming: 3 bases; junction bases outside the gene matches: 6. CDR3 residues: CASSRLTGGFYNEQFF. The DNA for the CDR3 is TGTGCCAGCAGCCGTTTGACAGGGGGCTTCTACAATGAGCAGTTCTTC.

As concerns this clone: Other DNA sequences from this sample encode an identical CDR3 as well. This sequence joins TRBV7-2 and TRBJ2-3; no clear D. Germline V gene lookup returns CDR1 SGHTA and CDR2 FQGNSA. CDR3 length: 14 amino acids. V was cut by 3 bases and J by 1 base, with 8 bases left in between. CDR3 loop: CASSLLSGTDTQYF. In DNA, the CDR3 is TGTGCCAGCAGCTTGCTCAGTGGCACAGATACGCAGTATTTT.